Shown below are 15 T cell receptor beta chains from a single sample sequenced in a study of shared clonotypes between healthy human individuals. Clones were read by immunoSEQ multiplex PCR, and TCRdb kept only the in-frame ones, dropping some. The data hold about 820,000 clones, with over 90% observed a single time. It was CD45RO-negative cells, positively selected for CCR7, that made up naive CD8 cells, with terminally differentiated effector memory CD45RA+ cells excluded. The sequenced sample consisted of naive CD8+ T cells sorted from blood. These receptors all come from a man aged 25 to 40 in good health.

The chain employs TRBV19 and TRBJ2-1; D might be TRBD2 (5 bases). Looked up from germline, CDR1 is LNHDA and CDR2 is SQIVND (reference sequence). The CDR3 is made up of 16 amino acids. Trimming shortened V by 2 bases and J by 5 bases, and 16 bases separated the two germline ends. The CDR3 nucleotides read TGTGCCAGTAGTATACACAGTCTAGCTTTCGACAATGAGCAGTTCTTC. Its translation is CASSIHSLAFDNEQFF.

The V and J genes are TRBV5-1 and TRBJ1-1; no clear D gene. The CDR3 is 15 amino acids. Germline-derived CDR1 and CDR2 are SGHRS and YFSETQ. V shed 4 bases and J shed 4 bases, with 17 bases lying between them. CDR3 residues: CASSLSGNLGTEAFF. CDR3 nucleotide sequence: TGCGCCAGCAGCCTATCCGGGAATTTAGGCACTGAAGCTTTCTTT.

The chain links TRBV7-9 to TRBJ1-5; D gene uncertain. The length of the CDR3 is 12 residues. The V gene's germline CDR1 is SEHNR and CDR2 FQNEAQ (reference sequence). Trimming removed 5 bases from V and 6 bases from J, with 8 bases in between. CDR3 loop: CASSQQLQPQHF. CDR3 nucleotides: TGTGCCAGCAGCCAGCAACTTCAGCCCCAGCATTTT.

The chain uses TRBV7-2 and TRBJ2-3; D may be TRBD2 (7 bases). Germline CDR1 reads SGHTA; CDR2 reads FQGNSA. Trimming pared 4 bases from V and 4 bases from J, leaving 15 bases between. This CDR3 comprises 15 residues. The CDR3 spells CASSYPGGQADTQYF. CDR3 coding DNA: TGTGCCAGCAGCTACCCCGGGGGGCAGGCAGATACGCAGTATTTT.

This rearrangement joins TRBV7-2 to TRBJ2-1; D is undetermined. V lost 2 bases, J lost 2 bases, and 10 bases lay in between. Germline V gives CDR1 SGHTA, CDR2 FQGNSA. CDR3 length: 15 amino acids. The CDR3 loop is CASSLNGLTYNEQFF. The DNA for the CDR3 is TGTGCCAGCAGCTTAAACGGCCTCACCTACAATGAGCAGTTCTTC.

V gene TRBV5-1 combines with J gene TRBJ2-7; possibly TRBD1 for D (5 bases). Germline loops: CDR1 SGHRS, CDR2 YFSETQ. The CDR3 sequence is 12 residues long. V gave up 5 bases and J gave up 5 bases, with 11 bases separating them. The CDR3 coding sequence is TGCGCCAGCAGAGGGAACAGGAACGAGCAGTACTTC. This encodes CASRGNRNEQYF.

The sample holds a few counts of this clone. The V and J genes are TRBV4-1 and TRBJ2-7, with 12 nucleotides matching TRBD1. In germline, CDR1 is MGHRA, CDR2 YSYEKL. V shed 0 bases, J shed 3 bases, and the junction held 6 bases outside the gene matches. The CDR3 runs to 17 residues. The CDR3 sequence: CASSQEGQGARGYEQYF. The CDR3 nucleotides read TGCGCCAGCAGCCAAGAGGGACAGGGGGCCAGAGGCTACGAGCAGTACTTC.

The chain uses TRBV11-2 and TRBJ2-7; D gene uncertain. The CDR3 spans 12 residues. Germline CDR1 and CDR2: SGHAT and FQNNGV. Trimming stripped 1 base from V and 5 bases from J, with 6 bases between. The CDR3 DNA reads TGTGCCAGCAGCTTAGGCGAGAACGAGCAGTACTTC. Translation: CASSLGENEQYF. The whole variable domain, remainder taken from reference TRBV11-2 and TRBJ2-7, is EAGVAQSPRYKIIEKRQSVAFWCNPISGHATLYWYQQILGQGPKLLIQFQNNGVVDDSQLPKDRFSAERLKGVDSTLKIQPAKLEDSAVYLCASSLGENEQYFGPGTRLTVT.

J is TRBJ2-7 and V is TRBV7-2; D is ambiguous. The CDR3 is 15 residues long. The germline CDR1 and CDR2 sequences are SGHTA and FQGNSA. The germline V and J ends were trimmed by 7 bases and 4 bases, with 20 bases remaining between them. The CDR3: CASIPDSGSFYEQYF. The CDR3 coding sequence is TGTGCCAGCATCCCCGACTCGGGCAGCTTTTACGAGCAGTACTTC.

The V and J genes are TRBV4-1 and TRBJ2-5; 9 bases fit TRBD2. The J call may not be correct, given that the DNA end is closer to TRBJ2-7. Germline CDR1 reads MGHRA; CDR2 reads YSYEKL. The CDR3 sequence is 15 residues long. CDR3 residues: CASSQVAGGSYEQYF. The CDR3 DNA reads as TGCGCCAGCAGCCAAGTCGCGGGAGGGTCCTACGAGCAGTACTTC.

The genes are TRBV5-1 and TRBJ2-7; D is unclear. Between the trimmed V and J ends, which lost 4 bases and 4 bases, there was a span of 12 bases. CDR1 and CDR2 (germline): SGHRS, YFSETQ. The CDR3 extends over 13 amino acids. CDR3 in amino acids: CASSPRTGYEQYF. CDR3 coding DNA: TGCGCCAGCAGCCCGCGGACGGGTTACGAGCAGTACTTC. The full variable domain, rest sourced from reference TRBV5-1 and TRBJ2-7, is KAGVTQTPRYLIKTRGQQVTLSCSPISGHRSVSWYQQTPGQGLQFLFEYFSETQRNKGNFPGRFSGRQFSNSRSEMNVSTLELGDSALYLCASSPRTGYEQYFGPGTRLTVT.

The chain has TRBV29-1 and TRBJ2-7; 9 bases match TRBD1. This CDR3 contains 14 residues. CDR1 is SQVTM and CDR2 is ANQGSEA in the germline V gene. The J segment lost 3 bases and the V segment lost 0 bases, leaving 3 bases of the junction unmatched. The CDR3 protein is CSVEEPGQGYEQYF. CDR3 coding DNA: TGCAGCGTTGAAGAGCCGGGACAGGGCTACGAGCAGTACTTC.

On this clone: This CDR3 is also generated by other DNA sequences in the sample. The chain uses TRBV11-2 and TRBJ2-7, with D possibly matching TRBD2 (6 bases). V was shortened by 5 bases and J by 3 bases, with 11 bases between the two germline ends. CDR1 is SGHAT and CDR2 is FQNNGV in the germline V gene. The CDR3 is 13 residues long. The CDR3: CASSLGDFYEQYF. The CDR3 DNA reads TGTGCCAGCAGCCTGGGGGACTTCTACGAGCAGTACTTC.

The V and J genes are TRBV29-1 and TRBJ1-3, with D possibly TRBD1 on 6 matching bases. The germline V gene has CDR1 SQVTM and CDR2 ANQGSEA. This CDR3 has 15 residues. V was pared by 1 base and J by 1 base, with 11 bases between. The CDR3 reads CSVEGGPWSGNTIYF. The DNA of the CDR3 is TGCAGCGTTGAAGGGGGGCCTTGGTCTGGAAACACCATATATTTT.

J is TRBJ2-7 and V is TRBV7-9; TRBD2 might be the D (6 bases). V shed 6 bases and J shed 1 base, with 16 bases lying between them. This CDR3 comprises 15 residues. Germline CDR1 SEHNR, CDR2 FQNEAQ (reference sequence). The CDR3 sequence is CASSSTTRRSYEQYF. The CDR3 nucleotides are TGTGCCAGCAGTTCAACGACTAGAAGGTCCTACGAGCAGTACTTC.